Here is one TCR beta chain with its context. The sample belongs to a study of T cell changes during pregnancy in multiple sclerosis. Clones were sequenced by immunoSEQ multiplex PCR, and TCRdb holds only the in-frame ones, with some missing. The sample consists of roughly 45,000 clones, under 90% of them appearing once. This CDR3 comprises 14 residues. Trimming took off 4 bases at V and 5 bases at J, with 14 bases between the two ends. CDR1 is KGHSH, CDR2 LQKENI, per germline. The sequencing here drew on peripheral blood, taken in the second trimester of pregnancy. This chain uses TRBV18 with TRBJ2-5; possible D gene TRBD2, 5 bases. This receptor was obtained from a female donor in good health, enrolled as a control in a pregnancy study. CDR3 loop: CASSRSGMEETQYF. Here the CDR3 DNA reads TGTGCCAGCTCACGCTCCGGGATGGAGGAGACCCAGTACTTC. The full variable domain, rest sourced from reference TRBV18 and TRBJ2-5, is NAGVMQNPRHLVRRRGQEARLRCSPMKGHSHVYWYRQLPEEGLKFMVYLQKENIIDESGMPKERFSAEFPKEGPSILRIQQVVRGDSAAYFCASSRSGMEETQYFGPGTRLLVL.